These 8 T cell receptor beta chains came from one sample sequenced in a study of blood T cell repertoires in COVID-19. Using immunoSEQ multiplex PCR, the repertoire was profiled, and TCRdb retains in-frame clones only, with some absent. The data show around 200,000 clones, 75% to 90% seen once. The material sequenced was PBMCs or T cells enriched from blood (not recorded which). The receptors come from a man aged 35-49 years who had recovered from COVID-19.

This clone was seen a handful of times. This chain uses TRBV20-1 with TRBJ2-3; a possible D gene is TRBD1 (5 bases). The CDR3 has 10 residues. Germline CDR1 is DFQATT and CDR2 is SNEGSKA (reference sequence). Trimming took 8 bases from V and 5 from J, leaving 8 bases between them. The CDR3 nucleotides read TGCAGTCAGGGCGTAGATACGCAGTATTTT. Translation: CSQGVDTQYF.

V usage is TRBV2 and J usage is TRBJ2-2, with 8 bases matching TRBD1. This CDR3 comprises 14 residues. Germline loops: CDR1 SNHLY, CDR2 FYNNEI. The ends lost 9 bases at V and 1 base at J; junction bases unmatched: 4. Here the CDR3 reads CASTGTGNTGELFF. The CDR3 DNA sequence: TGTGCCAGTACCGGGACAGGGAACACCGGGGAGCTGTTTTTT.

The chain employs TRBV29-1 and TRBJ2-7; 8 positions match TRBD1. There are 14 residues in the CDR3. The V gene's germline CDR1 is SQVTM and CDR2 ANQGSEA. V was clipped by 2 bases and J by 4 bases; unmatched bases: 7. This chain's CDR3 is CSVETGTGSYEQYF. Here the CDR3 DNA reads TGCAGCGTTGAAACCGGGACAGGTTCATACGAGCAGTACTTC.

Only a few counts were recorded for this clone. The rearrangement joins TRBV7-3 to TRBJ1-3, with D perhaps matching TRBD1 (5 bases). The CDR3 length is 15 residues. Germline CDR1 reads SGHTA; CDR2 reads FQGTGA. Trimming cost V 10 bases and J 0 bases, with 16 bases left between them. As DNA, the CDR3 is TGTGCCATCCTGCGACGGACAAACTCTGGAAACACCATATATTTT. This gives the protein CAILRRTNSGNTIYF.

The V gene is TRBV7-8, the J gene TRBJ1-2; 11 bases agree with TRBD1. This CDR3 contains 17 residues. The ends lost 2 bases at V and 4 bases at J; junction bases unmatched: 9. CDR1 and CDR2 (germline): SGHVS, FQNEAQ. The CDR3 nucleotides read TGTGCCAGCAGCTTACCCGCCGGGACAGGGGGAGGCTATGGCTACACCTTC. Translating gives CASSLPAGTGGGYGYTF. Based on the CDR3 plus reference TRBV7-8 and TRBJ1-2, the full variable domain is GAGVSQSPRYKVAKRGQDVALRCDPISGHVSLFWYQQALGQGPEFLTYFQNEAQLDKSGLPSDRFFAERPEGSVSTLKIQRTQQEDSAVYLCASSLPAGTGGGYGYTFGSGTRLTVV.

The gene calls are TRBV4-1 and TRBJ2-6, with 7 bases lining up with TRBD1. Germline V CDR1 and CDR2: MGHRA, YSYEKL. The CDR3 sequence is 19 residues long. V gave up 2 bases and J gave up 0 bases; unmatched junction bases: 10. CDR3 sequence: CASSQRFGTETSGANVLTF. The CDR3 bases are TGCGCCAGCAGCCAAAGATTCGGGACAGAAACCTCTGGGGCCAACGTCCTGACTTTC.

The CDR3 sequence: CASSLYLRERGISYEQYF. CDR3 sequence (DNA): TGTGCCAGCAGCTTATATTTAAGAGAGCGGGGGATCTCCTACGAGCAGTACTTC. V usage is TRBV13 and J usage is TRBJ2-7; 8 bases agree with TRBD2. The CDR3 sequence is 18 residues long. Germline V lookup: CDR1 PRHDT, CDR2 FYEKMQ (reference sequence). The V gene end was trimmed by 2 bases and the J gene end by 0 bases; junction bases not matched to a gene: 12. Full variable domain (outside the CDR3, taken from reference TRBV13 and TRBJ2-7): AAGVIQSPRHLIKEKRETATLKCYPIPRHDTVYWYQQGPGQDPQFLISFYEKMQSDKGSIPDRFSAQQFSDYHSELNMSSLELGDSALYFCASSLYLRERGISYEQYFGPGTRLTVT.

CDR3 residues: CASSGAPTRLDTGELFF. In DNA, the CDR3 is TGTGCCAGCAGCGGGGCACCGACCAGGTTGGACACCGGGGAGCTGTTTTTT. The chain joins TRBV9 to TRBJ2-2; D unclear. The CDR3 runs to 17 residues. The V gene's germline CDR1 is SGDLS and CDR2 YYNGEE. Trimming stripped 3 bases from V and 3 bases from J, with 18 bases between. The variable domain in full, with the rest retrieved from reference TRBV9 and TRBJ2-2, is DSGVTQTPKHLITATGQRVTLRCSPRSGDLSVYWYQQSLDQGLQFLIQYYNGEERAKGNILERFSAQQFPDLHSELNLSSLELGDSALYFCASSGAPTRLDTGELFFGEGSRLTVL.